The 4 T cell receptor beta chains below all came from one sample that was sequenced in a study of response to subunit inactivated influenza vaccine. Using its own MiXCR run on the RT-PCR reads, TCRdb lists one record per CDR3 protein. The sample holds hundreds of thousands of distinct CDR3 sequences, roughly 12% seen once. This sample was shared with a second study, whose subject was T cells expressing NK-cell markers. That source adds: The cDNA for TCR beta came from 5'RACE template switching with UMIs.

This specimen consisted of PBMCs from blood, obtained on the day of vaccination. These receptors all stem from a man aged 50 to 59 who received an inactivated influenza vaccine.

The chain uses TRBV4-2 and TRBJ1-2; 7 bases are a match to TRBD1. CDR1 LGHNA and CDR2 YNFKEQ come from the germline V gene. V shed 4 bases and J 3 bases; nucleotides not matched to a gene: 8. The CDR3 runs 15 residues. CDR3 bases: TGTGCCAGCAGCCGAAACGACAGGGAAGACTATGGCTACACCTTC. Protein product: CASSRNDREDYGYTF.

This sequence joins TRBV7-8 and TRBJ2-1; 11 bases agree with TRBD2. There are 15 residues in the CDR3. CDR1 SGHVS and CDR2 FQNEAQ come from the germline V gene. Trimming removed 5 bases from V and 7 bases from J; junction bases left unmatched: 7. CDR3 region: CASSATSGSGNEQFF. The CDR3 nucleotides are TGTGCCAGCAGCGCCACTAGCGGGAGCGGGAATGAGCAGTTCTTC.

This clonotype was seen a few times. V gene TRBV12-5 combines with J gene TRBJ2-1; 8 bases are a match to TRBD2. The CDR3 covers 16 residues. The junction had 7 bases not matched to a gene; V was cut back by 2 bases and J by 4 bases. Germline V CDR1 and CDR2: LGHNT, FRNRAP. The DNA of the CDR3 is TGTGCTAGTGGTTTGAATGCGGGGGGAAAGTACAATGAGCAGTTCTTC. Its protein is CASGLNAGGKYNEQFF.

This chain joins TRBV2 and TRBJ1-2, with D hard to call. Trimming removed 9 bases at V and 0 bases at J, with 17 bases between. Germline assignment: CDR1 SNHLY and CDR2 FYNNEI. The CDR3 is 15 residues long. The DNA for the CDR3 is TGTGCCAGGGGAATGTATGGCAAGTCTAACTATGGCTACACCTTC. Translated: CARGMYGKSNYGYTF.